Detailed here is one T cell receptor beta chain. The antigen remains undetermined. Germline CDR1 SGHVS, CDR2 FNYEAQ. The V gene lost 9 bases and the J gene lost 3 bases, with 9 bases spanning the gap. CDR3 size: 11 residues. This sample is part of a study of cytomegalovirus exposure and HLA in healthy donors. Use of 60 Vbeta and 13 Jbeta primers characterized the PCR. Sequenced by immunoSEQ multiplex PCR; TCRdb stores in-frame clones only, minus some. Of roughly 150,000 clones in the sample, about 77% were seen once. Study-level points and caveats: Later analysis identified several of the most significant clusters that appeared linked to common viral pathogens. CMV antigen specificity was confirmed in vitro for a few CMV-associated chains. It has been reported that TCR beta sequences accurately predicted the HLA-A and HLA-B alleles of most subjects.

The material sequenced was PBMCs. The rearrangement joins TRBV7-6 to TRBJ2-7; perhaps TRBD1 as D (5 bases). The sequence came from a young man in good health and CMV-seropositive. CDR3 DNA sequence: TGTGCCAGTGGGGCAGACTACGAGCAGTACTTC. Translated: CASGADYEQYF.